Only a few counts were recorded for the clone carrying this T cell receptor beta chain. Enrollment of patients from Seattle took place during active infection, with longitudinal follow-up. Here immunoSEQ multiplex PCR was the method, and the copy in TCRdb shows in-frame clones only, minus some. The table has roughly 47,000 clones, approximately 85% seen once. The data originate from a study of blood T cell repertoires in COVID-19. In the study overall: Nucleic acid was either cDNA or gDNA, and it came from T cells, B-cell-depleted T cells, or PBMCs.

Input material: peripheral blood. The TCR comes from a woman aged 80 or over with COVID-19, enrolled during active disease.

The CDR3 DNA reads as TGTGCCAGCAGCCAAGAGCAAGCGACCACCGGGGAGCTGTTTTTT. Amino acid sequence: CASSQEQATTGELFF. The chain uses TRBV4-2 and TRBJ2-2; D gene uncertain. The CDR3 is 15 residues long. Germline V gene lookup returns CDR1 LGHNA and CDR2 YNFKEQ. V was shortened by 0 bases and J by 4 bases, with 9 bases between the two germline ends.